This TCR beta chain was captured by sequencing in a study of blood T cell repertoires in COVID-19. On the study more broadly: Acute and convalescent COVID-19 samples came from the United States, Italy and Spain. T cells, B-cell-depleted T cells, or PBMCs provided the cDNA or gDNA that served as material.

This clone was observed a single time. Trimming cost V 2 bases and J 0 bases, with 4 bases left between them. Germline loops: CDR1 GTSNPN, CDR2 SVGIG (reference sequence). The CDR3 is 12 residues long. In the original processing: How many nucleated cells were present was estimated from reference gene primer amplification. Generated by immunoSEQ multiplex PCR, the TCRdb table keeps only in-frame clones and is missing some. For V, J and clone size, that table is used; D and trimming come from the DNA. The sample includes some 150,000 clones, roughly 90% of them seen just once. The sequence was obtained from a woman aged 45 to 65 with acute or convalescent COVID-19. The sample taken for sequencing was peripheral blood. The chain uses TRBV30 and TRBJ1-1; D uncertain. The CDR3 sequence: CAWSQMNTEAFF. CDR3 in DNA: TGTGCCTGGAGTCAGATGAACACTGAAGCTTTCTTT.